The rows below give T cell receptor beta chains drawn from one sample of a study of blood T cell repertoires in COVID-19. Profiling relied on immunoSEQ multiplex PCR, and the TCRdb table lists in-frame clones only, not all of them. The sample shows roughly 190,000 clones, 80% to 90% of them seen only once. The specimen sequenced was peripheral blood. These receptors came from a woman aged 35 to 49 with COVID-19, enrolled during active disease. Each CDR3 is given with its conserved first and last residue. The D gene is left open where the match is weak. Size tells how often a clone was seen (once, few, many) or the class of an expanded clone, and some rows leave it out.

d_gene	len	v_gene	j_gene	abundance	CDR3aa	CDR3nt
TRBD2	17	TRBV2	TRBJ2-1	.	CASRLRGGTSSNNEQFF	TGTGCCAGCAGGCTAAGGGGCGGGACTAGCTCAAACAATGAGCAGTTCTTC
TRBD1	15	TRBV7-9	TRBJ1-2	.	CASSLGTGDGYGYTF	TGTGCCAGCAGCCTAGGGACAGGGGATGGCTATGGCTACACCTTC
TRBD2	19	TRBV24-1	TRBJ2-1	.	CATSDFSGTSGSPYNEQFF	TGTGCCACCAGTGATTTTTCGGGGACTAGCGGGAGCCCCTACAATGAGCAGTTCTTC
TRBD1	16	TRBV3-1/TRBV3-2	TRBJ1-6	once	CASSQDPAGGHSPLHF	TGTGCCAGCAGCCAAGACCCGGCAGGGGGCCATTCACCCCTCCACTTT
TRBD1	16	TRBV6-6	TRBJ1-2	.	CASRRGVQGEDHGYTF	TGTGCCAGCAGGAGGGGGGTACAGGGGGAGGATCATGGCTACACCTTC
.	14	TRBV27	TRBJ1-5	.	CASSLLGRDQPQHF	TGTGCCAGCAGTTTATTGGGGAGGGATCAGCCCCAGCATTTT
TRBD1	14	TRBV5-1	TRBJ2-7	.	CASSPSQGAREQYF	TGCGCCAGCAGTCCCTCTCAGGGGGCTCGCGAGCAGTACTTC
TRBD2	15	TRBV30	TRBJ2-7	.	CAWSLNSGRRAEQYF	TGTGCCTGGAGTTTAAATAGCGGGAGAAGAGCCGAGCAGTACTTC
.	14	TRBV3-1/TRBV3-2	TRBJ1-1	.	CASSQKRRGTEAFF	TGTGCCAGCAGCCAAAAAAGGCGGGGCACTGAAGCTTTCTTT
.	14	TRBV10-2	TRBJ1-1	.	CASSHRSQNTEAFF	TGCGCCAGCAGTCACAGGAGCCAGAACACTGAAGCTTTCTTT
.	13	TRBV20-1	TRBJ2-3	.	CSASRETTDTQYF	TGCAGTGCTAGTAGGGAGACCACAGATACGCAGTATTTT
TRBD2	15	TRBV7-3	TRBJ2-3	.	CASSLLAGFTDTQYF	TGTGCCAGCAGCTTACTAGCGGGGTTCACAGATACGCAGTATTTT
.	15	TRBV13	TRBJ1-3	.	CASSYNRASGNTIYF	TGTGCCAGCAGCTATAACAGGGCCTCTGGAAACACCATATATTTT
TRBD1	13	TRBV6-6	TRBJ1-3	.	CASRGQGGNTIYF	TGTGCCAGCAGGGGACAGGGAGGAAACACCATATATTTT
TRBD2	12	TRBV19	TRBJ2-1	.	CASSGGANEQFF	TGTGCCAGTAGCGGGGGGGCAAATGAGCAGTTCTTC
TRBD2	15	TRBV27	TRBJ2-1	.	CASSRSGSGYNEQFF	TGTGCCAGCAGTCGGAGCGGGAGCGGGTACAATGAGCAGTTCTTC
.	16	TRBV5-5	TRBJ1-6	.	CASSDGRTLYNSPLHF	TGTGCCAGCAGCGACGGACGGACACTCTATAATTCACCCCTCCACTTT
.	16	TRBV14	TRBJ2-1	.	CASSQGPLGIYNEQFF	TGTGCCAGCAGCCAAGGCCCTCTCGGGATCTACAATGAGCAGTTCTTC
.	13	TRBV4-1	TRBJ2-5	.	CASSPPSSRAQYF	TGCGCCAGCAGTCCCCCTTCCAGCAGGGCCCAGTACTTC
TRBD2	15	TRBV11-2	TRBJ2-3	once	CASSLVLAGGDTQYF	TGTGCCAGCAGCTTAGTTCTAGCGGGTGGAGATACGCAGTATTTT
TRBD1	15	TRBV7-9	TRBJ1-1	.	CASSLDGTGNTEAFF	TGTGCCAGCAGCTTAGACGGGACAGGTAACACTGAAGCTTTCTTT
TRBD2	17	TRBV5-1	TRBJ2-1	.	CASRGVSGSFWSFEQFF	TGCGCCAGCAGGGGGGTTAGCGGGAGTTTTTGGTCATTTGAGCAGTTCTTC
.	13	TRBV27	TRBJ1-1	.	CASSLGFGTEAFF	TGTGCCAGCAGTTTAGGCTTCGGGACTGAAGCTTTCTTT
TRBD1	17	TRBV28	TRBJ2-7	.	CASSLSISGTETYEQYF	TGTGCCAGCAGTCTATCAATTTCCGGGACAGAGACCTACGAGCAGTACTTC
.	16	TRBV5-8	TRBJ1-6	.	CASSLRVGTLDSPLHF	TGTGCCAGCAGCTTGAGGGTTGGGACATTGGATTCACCCCTCCACTTT
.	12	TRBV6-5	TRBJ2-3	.	CASGPTMDTQYF	TGTGCCAGCGGGCCCACGATGGATACGCAGTATTTT
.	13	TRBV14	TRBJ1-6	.	CASSQQYNSPLHF	TGTGCCAGCAGCCAACAGTATAATTCACCCCTCCACTTT
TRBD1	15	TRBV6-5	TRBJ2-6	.	CASRDRGSGANVLTF	TGTGCCAGCAGGGACAGGGGTTCTGGGGCCAACGTCCTGACTTTC
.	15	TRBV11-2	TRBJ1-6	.	CASSYLDSYNSPLHF	TGTGCCAGCAGCTATCTGGACAGTTATAATTCACCCCTCCACTTT
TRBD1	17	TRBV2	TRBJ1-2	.	CASSARQGGFTGDGYTF	TGTGCCAGCAGTGCGAGACAGGGCGGTTTCACGGGTGATGGCTACACCTTC
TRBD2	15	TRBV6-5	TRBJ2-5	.	CASSYEGGQGETQYF	TGTGCCAGCAGTTACGAGGGAGGGCAAGGAGAGACCCAGTACTTC
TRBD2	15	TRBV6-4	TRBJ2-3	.	CASSDSRGGTDTQYF	TGTGCCAGCAGTGACTCGCGGGGGGGCACAGATACGCAGTATTTT
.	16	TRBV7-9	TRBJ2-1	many	CASSFVPGLAPNEQFF	TGTGCCAGCAGCTTCGTTCCAGGTCTAGCTCCCAATGAGCAGTTCTTC
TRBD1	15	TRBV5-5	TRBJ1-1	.	CASRRYLQGGTEAFF	TGTGCCAGCAGGAGGTACTTACAGGGGGGCACTGAAGCTTTCTTT
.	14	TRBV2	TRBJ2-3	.	CASGGTESTDTQYF	TGTGCCAGCGGGGGGACCGAGAGCACAGATACGCAGTATTTT
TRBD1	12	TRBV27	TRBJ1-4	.	CASGNRGEKLFF	TGTGCCAGCGGAAACAGGGGAGAAAAACTGTTTTTT
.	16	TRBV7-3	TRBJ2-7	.	CASSLTNSPGLYEQYF	TGTGCCAGCAGCTTAACGAATTCTCCCGGACTCTACGAGCAGTACTTC
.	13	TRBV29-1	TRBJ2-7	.	CSARELVADEQYF	TGCAGCGCCCGGGAACTAGTAGCCGACGAGCAGTACTTC
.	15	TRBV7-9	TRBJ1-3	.	CASSFDSTSGNTIYF	TGTGCCAGCAGCTTCGACAGTACCTCTGGAAACACCATATATTTT
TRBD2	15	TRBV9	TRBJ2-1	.	CASSVQRGSYNEQFF	TGTGCCAGCAGCGTTCAGCGGGGTTCCTACAATGAGCAGTTCTTC
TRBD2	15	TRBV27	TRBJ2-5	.	CATQFIGAGEETQYF	TGTGCCACCCAGTTTATCGGGGCGGGGGAAGAGACCCAGTACTTC
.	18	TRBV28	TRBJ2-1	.	CASSLTLGGMGSYNEQFF	TGTGCCAGCAGTTTAACTTTGGGGGGAATGGGCTCCTACAATGAGCAGTTCTTC
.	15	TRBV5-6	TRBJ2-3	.	CASSLVSIRADTQYF	TGTGCCAGCAGCCTAGTTAGCATCCGGGCAGATACGCAGTATTTT
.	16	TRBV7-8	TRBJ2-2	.	CASSAGGASDTGELFF	TGTGCCAGCAGCGCCGGGGGAGCGTCTGACACCGGGGAGCTGTTTTTT
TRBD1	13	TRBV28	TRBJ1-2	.	CASRGTGGSGYTF	TGTGCCAGCAGGGGGACAGGGGGTTCTGGCTACACCTTC
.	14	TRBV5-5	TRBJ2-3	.	CASRRTASTDTQYF	TGTGCCAGCAGACGGACAGCCAGCACAGATACGCAGTATTTT
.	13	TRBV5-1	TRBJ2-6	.	CASEATGANVLTF	TGCGCCAGCGAGGCAACTGGGGCCAACGTCCTGACTTTC
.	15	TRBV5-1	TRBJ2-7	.	CASSPSDSTSEEQYF	TGCGCCAGCAGCCCTTCCGATAGCACCTCCGAGGAGCAGTACTTC
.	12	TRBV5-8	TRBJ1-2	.	CASSLGNDGYTF	TGTGCCAGCAGCTTGGGTAATGATGGCTACACCTTC
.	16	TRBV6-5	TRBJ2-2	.	CASSYSQGTPTGELFF	TGTGCCAGCAGTTACTCGCAGGGCACCCCAACCGGGGAGCTGTTTTTT
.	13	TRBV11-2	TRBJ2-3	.	CASSPSPTDTQYF	TGTGCCAGCAGCCCTTCCCCCACAGATACGCAGTATTTT
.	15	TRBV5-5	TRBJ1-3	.	CASSPDSFSGNTIYF	TGTGCCAGCAGCCCCGACAGTTTCTCTGGAAACACCATATATTTT
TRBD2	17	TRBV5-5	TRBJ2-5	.	CASSLSVSAGGAETQYF	TGTGCCAGCAGCTTGTCGGTATCAGCGGGAGGAGCAGAGACCCAGTACTTC
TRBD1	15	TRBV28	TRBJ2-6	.	CASRTGGSGANVLTF	TGTGCCAGCAGAACAGGGGGCTCAGGGGCCAACGTCCTGACTTTC